These 21 T cell receptor beta chains originate from one sample sequenced in a study of shared clonotypes between healthy human individuals. TCRdb's table, derived via immunoSEQ multiplex PCR, lists solely in-frame clones and lacks some. The sample yields around 990,000 clones, approximately 75% seen once. Sequencing was carried out using memory CD4+ T cells from PBMCs. This sample's subset: CD45RA-negative fraction. The receptors stem from a young man in good health. Some clones in this sample may be carry-over from other donors' samples.

This clone was detected once. The V and J genes are TRBV6-6 and TRBJ2-2, with 9 bases lining up with TRBD1. The V and J ends lost 10 bases and 3 bases, in that order; junction bases with no gene match: 3. Germline-derived CDR1 and CDR2 are MNHNY and SVGAGI (reference sequence). CDR3 length: 13 residues. CDR3: CANRQGDTGELFF. CDR3 DNA sequence: TGTGCCAACAGACAGGGGGACACCGGGGAGCTGTTTTTT.

Comment on this clone: This could be a read error, since a much larger clone is one nucleotide away. This chain joins TRBV7-2 and TRBJ1-1, with 7 bases aligning to TRBD1. CDR3 size: 13 residues. With 4 bases clipped from V and 1 base from J, the junction kept 0 bases outside the gene matches. Looked up from germline, CDR1 is SGHTA and CDR2 is FQGNSA. In nucleotides, the CDR3 is TGTGCCAGCAGCTGGGACAGGAACACTGAAGCTTTCTTT. Encoded protein: CASSWDRNTEAFF.

This clone came up a few times. The chain recombines TRBV15 with TRBJ1-1; D unresolved. Germline assignment: CDR1 LNHNV and CDR2 YYDKDF (reference sequence). The germline V and J ends were trimmed by 3 bases and 5 bases, with 16 bases remaining between them. This CDR3 comprises 15 residues. The CDR3, as DNA: TGTGCCACCAGCAGCCGACCCACAGCGGGGACTGAAGCTTTCTTT. Translated: CATSSRPTAGTEAFF.

This clone was counted once. The chain uses TRBV5-1 and TRBJ2-1, with 14 bases that match TRBD2. Trimming cost V 4 bases and J 8 bases; bases outside gene matches: 5. Germline V gene data show CDR1 as SGHRS and CDR2 as YFSETQ. There are 15 residues in the CDR3. CDR3: CASSLGLAGADEQFF. In DNA, the CDR3 is TGCGCCAGCAGCCTGGGACTAGCGGGAGCGGATGAGCAGTTCTTC. Variable domain in full (rest from reference TRBV5-1 and TRBJ2-1): KAGVTQTPRYLIKTRGQQVTLSCSPISGHRSVSWYQQTPGQGLQFLFEYFSETQRNKGNFPGRFSGRQFSNSRSEMNVSTLELGDSALYLCASSLGLAGADEQFFGPGTRLTVL.

The V gene is TRBV15, the J gene TRBJ2-6; either TRBD1 or TRBD2 may supply D (6 bases each). There are 17 residues in the CDR3. V gave up 1 base and J gave up 3 bases, with 13 bases separating them. CDR1 LNHNV and CDR2 YYDKDF come from the germline V gene (reference sequence). Here the CDR3 reads CATSRVTGAVGANVLTF. The DNA of the CDR3 is TGTGCCACCAGCAGAGTTACGGGGGCAGTTGGGGCCAACGTCCTGACTTTC.

J is TRBJ2-6 and V is TRBV5-6, with D perhaps TRBD1 (6 bases). Between the trimmed V and J ends, which lost 0 bases and 2 bases, there was a span of 9 bases. The V gene's germline CDR1 is SGHDT and CDR2 YYEEEE. This CDR3 region has 16 residues. The CDR3 is CASSLDRAAGANVLTF. CDR3 bases: TGTGCCAGCAGCTTGGACAGGGCGGCTGGGGCCAACGTCCTGACTTTC.

This sequence joins TRBV29-1 and TRBJ2-4; no definite D call. Germline V lookup: CDR1 SQVTM, CDR2 ANQGSEA. Trimming took 4 bases from V and 5 from J, leaving 12 bases between them. This CDR3 contains 13 residues. The chain's CDR3 is CSVVWPWENIQYF. DNA of the CDR3: TGCAGCGTTGTGTGGCCTTGGGAAAACATTCAGTACTTC. Full variable domain (rest looked up from reference TRBV29-1 and TRBJ2-4): SAVISQKPSRDICQRGTSLTIQCQVDSQVTMMFWYRQQPGQSLTLIATANQGSEATYESGFVIDKFPISRPNLTFSTLTVSNMSPEDSSIYLCSVVWPWENIQYFGAGTRLSVL.

The chain carries TRBV18 and TRBJ2-7; TRBD2 matches 8 bases. CDR1 and CDR2 (germline): KGHSH, LQKENI. Trimming removed 3 bases from V and 3 bases from J; junction bases left unmatched: 10. There are 16 residues in the CDR3. CDR3 coding DNA: TGTGCCAGCTCACCTTCGCGAGCGGGAGTCGGCTACGAGCAGTACTTC. It translates to CASSPSRAGVGYEQYF.

This chain joins TRBV29-1 and TRBJ1-1; 7 bases map to TRBD1. Germline CDR1 reads SQVTM; CDR2 reads ANQGSEA. The ends lost 7 bases at V and 5 bases at J; junction bases unmatched: 13. This CDR3 region has 14 residues. CDR3 in DNA: TGCAGCGGGGGCCTCCGGAGGGGGCGGACTGAAGCTTTCTTT. Protein: CSGGLRRGRTEAFF.

With respect to this clone: Other DNA sequences of this sample code for an identical CDR3. The rearrangement joins TRBV19 to TRBJ1-2; D is unresolved. CDR1 and CDR2 from the germline V gene are LNHDA and SQIVND (reference sequence). V dropped 1 base and J dropped 2 bases, with 5 bases sitting between them. The CDR3 consists of 13 residues. CDR3 loop: CASSIVGNYGYTF. As DNA, the CDR3 is TGTGCCAGTAGTATAGTAGGGAACTATGGCTACACCTTC.

Notes on this clone: The same CDR3 can be traced to other DNA sequences in this sample. The V and J genes are TRBV18 and TRBJ1-2; D unclear. This CDR3 has 13 amino acids. The germline V and J ends were trimmed by 2 bases and 0 bases, with 4 bases remaining between them. CDR1 is KGHSH and CDR2 is LQKENI in the germline V gene. CDR3 coding DNA: TGTGCCAGCTCACCAGAGTCTAACTATGGCTACACCTTC. Its translation is CASSPESNYGYTF.

This clone occurred once. The chain is built from TRBV5-5 and TRBJ2-2; D remains ambiguous. The germline V gene has CDR1 SGHKS and CDR2 YYEKEE (reference sequence). V lost 0 bases to trimming and J lost 6 bases, with 9 bases between them. This CDR3 spans 14 amino acids. The CDR3 sequence: CASSLGPKAGELFF. Here the CDR3 DNA reads TGTGCCAGCAGCTTGGGGCCTAAGGCCGGGGAGCTGTTTTTT.

The gene calls are TRBV2 and TRBJ2-3; TRBD2 aligns across 14 bases. V lost 7 bases and J lost 0; bases outside the gene matches: 3. Germline CDR1 and CDR2: SNHLY and FYNNEI. CDR3 length equals 16 residues. CDR3 loop: CASTGTSGSSTDTQYF. CDR3 sequence (DNA): TGTGCCAGCACCGGGACTAGCGGGAGCAGCACAGATACGCAGTATTTT.

The chain joins TRBV28 to TRBJ1-1; no clear D gene. CDR1 is MDHEN and CDR2 is SYDVKM in the germline V gene. Deletions cut 2 bases from V and 0 bases from J, with 13 bases between. This CDR3 spans 16 amino acids. The CDR3 nucleotides are TGTGCCAGCAGTTTACCTGGAACTAGGATGAACACTGAAGCTTTCTTT. It translates to CASSLPGTRMNTEAFF.

This rearrangement joins TRBV2 to TRBJ2-1; D remains unclear. This CDR3 is 15 amino acids long. The germline V gene encodes CDR1 SNHLY and CDR2 FYNNEI. The V gene lost 6 bases and the J gene lost 1 base, with 13 bases spanning the gap. Written as DNA, the CDR3 is TGTGCCAGCAGGGCCAGCGATCATTCCTACAATGAGCAGTTCTTC. It yields the protein CASRASDHSYNEQFF.

This clone was seen a handful of times. The chain employs TRBV2 and TRBJ2-2, with TRBD2 matching over 12 bases. This CDR3 has 16 residues. Germline CDR1 reads SNHLY; CDR2 reads FYNNEI. The V gene end was trimmed by 8 bases and the J gene end by 1 base; junction bases not matched to a gene: 5. The CDR3 DNA reads TGTGCCAGCTGCCTAGCGGGAGGGCGGAACACCGGGGAGCTGTTTTTT. The encoded protein is CASCLAGGRNTGELFF.

This chain links TRBV2 with TRBJ1-2; TRBD1 matches at 8 bases. The J segment lost 4 bases and the V segment lost 8 bases, leaving 9 bases of the junction unmatched. Germline V gene sequence: CDR1 SNHLY, CDR2 FYNNEI. This CDR3 has 14 residues. The CDR3, as DNA: TGTGCCAGCGCCAGGGGGCTAGGGGCCTATGGCTACACCTTC. It codes for CASARGLGAYGYTF.

This chain connects TRBV7-3 to TRBJ2-2; D unresolved. V shed 5 bases and J shed 7 bases, with 8 bases lying between them. This CDR3 region has 12 residues. From germline, CDR1 is SGHTA and CDR2 FQGTGA. CDR3 loop: CASSPTFGELFF. CDR3 nucleotide sequence: TGTGCCAGCAGCCCGACCTTCGGGGAGCTGTTTTTT.

The CDR3 bases are TGTGCCAGCAGTAGGGCCCAGGGGGAGACCCAGTACTTC. The encoded protein is CASSRAQGETQYF. The chain has TRBV25-1 and TRBJ2-5, with TRBD1 as a possible D gene (6 bases). The CDR3 loop spans 13 amino acids. Looked up from germline, CDR1 is MGHDK and CDR2 is SYGVNS. With 5 bases removed from V and 5 bases from J, the gap between germline ends came to 12 bases.

This chain links TRBV25-1 with TRBJ1-1; maybe TRBD1 (5 bases). CDR3 length: 14 residues. Trimming pared 5 bases from V and 1 base from J, leaving 11 bases between. Germline V gene lookup returns CDR1 MGHDK and CDR2 SYGVNS. Here the CDR3 reads CASSNTGGNTEAFF. DNA for the CDR3: TGTGCCAGCAGTAATACGGGGGGGAACACTGAAGCTTTCTTT.

This chain uses TRBV6-6 with TRBJ2-6; 7 bases fit TRBD1. This CDR3 has 15 residues. V was pared by 4 bases and J by 8 bases, with 8 bases of the junction left unmatched. CDR1 MNHNY and CDR2 SVGAGI come from the germline V gene (reference sequence). CDR3 bases: TGTGCCAGCAGTTCCAACCCGACAGGGACCAACGTCCTGACTTTC. Protein: CASSSNPTGTNVLTF.